These 18 T cell receptor beta chains share one sample of origin, sequenced in a study of regulatory T cells in long-lasting Graves disease. Time point in this sample: newly diagnosed GD, antithyroid drugs for less than 3 months. The authors made the TCR library using RNA they extracted from PBMCs. In building TCR beta libraries, iRepertoire HTBI primers were used together with Arm-PCR of CDR3 regions. Via MiXCR, TCRdb re-called the multiplex PCR reads, giving one row per CDR3 protein. The profile shows roughly 380,000 distinct CDR3 sequences, around 15% of them singletons. This sample also appeared in a second study, on T cells in Graves' hyperthyroidism and ophthalmopathy.

The sample in question was peripheral blood mononuclear cells (PBMCs), obtained at new diagnosis, from a patient treated with antithyroid drugs. These receptors all stem from a man aged 35-49 years with Graves disease.

This clonotype came up a few times. V and J are TRBV10-3 and TRBJ1-2; D not resolved. The germline V gene has CDR1 ENHRY and CDR2 SYGVKD. The CDR3 spans 14 residues. Trimming removed 4 bases at V and 0 bases at J, with 9 bases between. The CDR3 DNA sequence: TGTGCCATCAGTGGGGCAGGCACTAACTATGGCTACACCTTC. It codes for CAISGAGTNYGYTF.

Written as DNA, the CDR3 is TGTGCCAGCAGCCAGGGGGGCACTGCCGGAGATACGCAGTATTTT. Its protein product is CASSQGGTAGDTQYF. The V call is TRBV3-1, the J call TRBJ2-3; D tentatively fits TRBD1 or TRBD2 (6 bases each). Germline values: CDR1 LGHDT, CDR2 YNNKEL (reference sequence). The CDR3 runs 15 residues. V was shortened by 3 bases and J by 5 bases, with 15 bases between the two germline ends.

This clonotype was detected a few times. The CDR3 ends on some other residue instead of the conserved phenylalanine or tryptophan, so this is likely a read error. The rearrangement links TRBV12-3 or TRBV12-4 to TRBJ1-2; D is uncertain. Trimming stripped 6 bases from V and 1 base from J, with 6 bases between. The length of the CDR3 is 12 residues. CDR3 in DNA: TGTGCCAGCAGGGAGGGTAACTATGGCTACACCTCC. As protein: CASREGNYGYTS.

In its sample, this clonotype was seen many times. The rearrangement links TRBV6-1 to TRBJ2-5, with D possibly being TRBD1 or TRBD2 (5 bases each). Deletions cut 6 bases from V and 0 bases from J, with 23 bases between. Germline V CDR1 and CDR2: MNHNS, SASEGT. The CDR3 is 18 amino acids. Written as DNA, the CDR3 is TGTGCCAGCAGACCTTTTACGAGGGGAGAGTTAGACCAAGAGACCCAGTACTTC. Translation gives CASRPFTRGELDQETQYF.

The sample holds many counts of this clonotype. The chain links TRBV6-2 or TRBV6-3 to TRBJ2-1; 9 bases fit TRBD1. Germline V CDR1 and CDR2: MNHEY, SVGEGT. This CDR3 has 16 residues. After removal of 4 bases from V and 10 bases from J, the junction contained 14 bases not matched to a gene. The CDR3 protein is CASSSRRTGVWVEQFF. The CDR3 DNA follows: TGTGCCAGCAGTTCGAGAAGGACAGGGGTATGGGTCGAGCAGTTCTTC.

The table lists this clonotype with many counts. The V call is TRBV28, the J call TRBJ2-7, with D tentatively TRBD1 (6 bases). CDR1 and CDR2 (germline): MDHEN, SYDVKM. V was trimmed by 7 bases and J by 2 bases, leaving 12 bases between them. The CDR3 contains 13 residues. Written as DNA, the CDR3 is TGTGCCAGCATTCAGGGGCCCACCTACGAGCAGTACTTC. Protein product: CASIQGPTYEQYF.

This clonotype was picked up a small number of times. The chain recombines TRBV5-5 with TRBJ2-5; D possibly corresponds to TRBD2 (7 bases). In germline, CDR1 is SGHKS, CDR2 YYEKEE (reference sequence). The CDR3 is 16 residues long. V gave up 7 bases and J gave up 5 bases, with 24 bases separating them. The CDR3 here is CASAKGGEFRTETQYF. The CDR3 DNA follows: TGTGCCAGCGCCAAGGGGGGGGAATTTAGGACCGAGACCCAGTACTTC. Supplemented by reference TRBV5-5 and TRBJ2-5, the full variable domain reads DAGVTQSPTHLIKTRGQQVTLRCSPISGHKSVSWYQQVLGQGPQFIFQYYEKEERGRGNFPDRFSARQFPNYSSELNVNALLLGDSALYLCASAKGGEFRTETQYFGPGTRLLVL.

This clonotype was observed many times. The genes are TRBV2 and TRBJ2-5; a weak D match, TRBD2 (6 bases). Germline V CDR1 and CDR2: SNHLY, FYNNEI. The CDR3 runs 15 residues. V was pared by 3 bases and J by 5 bases, with 16 bases between. Written as DNA, the CDR3 is TGTGCCAGCAGTGAGCTATCTCTAGCGATGGAGACCCAGTACTTC. It specifies CASSELSLAMETQYF. The full variable domain, rest sourced from reference TRBV2 and TRBJ2-5, is EPEVTQTPSHQVTQMGQEVILRCVPISNHLYFYWYRQILGQKVEFLVSFYNNEISEKSEIFDDQFSVERPDGSNFTLKIRSTKLEDSAMYFCASSELSLAMETQYFGPGTRLLVL.

There are a few counts of this clonotype. The V and J genes are TRBV27 and TRBJ2-2, with D unclear. The CDR3 runs to 13 residues. The V gene's germline CDR1 is MNHEY and CDR2 SMNVEV (reference sequence). V lost 5 bases to trimming and J lost 5 bases, with 9 bases between them. CDR3 loop: CASSLRPTGELFF. The CDR3 nucleotides are TGTGCCAGCAGTCTCCGGCCGACCGGGGAGCTGTTTTTT.

This chain joins TRBV30 and TRBJ1-1; D possibly corresponds to TRBD1 (6 bases). Per the germline V gene, CDR1 is GTSNPN and CDR2 is SVGIG (reference sequence). The CDR3 extends over 13 amino acids. V lost 8 bases to trimming and J lost 5 bases, with 18 bases between them. CDR3 sequence: CAQYVGAGTEAFF. Here the CDR3 DNA reads TGTGCCCAGTATGTGGGGGCGGGGACTGAAGCTTTCTTT.

This clonotype was counted many times. CDR3 in DNA: TGTGCCAGCAGCGACCTCACGGCGGGACAGGCGGGGGGTGAAAAACTGTTTTTT. Its translation is CASSDLTAGQAGGEKLFF. The chain couples TRBV7-9 to TRBJ1-4, with 8 bases lining up with TRBD1. CDR3 length: 18 amino acids. Germline CDR1 and CDR2: SEHNR and FQNEAQ (reference sequence). V lost 5 bases and J lost 7; bases outside the gene matches: 18. Full variable domain (remainder filled in from reference TRBV7-9 and TRBJ1-4): DTGVSQNPRHKITKRGQNVTFRCDPISEHNRLYWYRQTLGQGPEFLTYFQNEAQLEKSRLLSDRFSAERPKGSFSTLEIQRTEQGDSAMYLCASSDLTAGQAGGEKLFFGSGTQLSVL.

This clonotype was observed many times. The rearrangement joins TRBV20-1 to TRBJ2-7; 7 nucleotides align to TRBD1. Germline assignment: CDR1 DFQATT and CDR2 SNEGSKA (reference sequence). V lost 0 bases to trimming and J lost 0 bases; unmatched junction nucleotides: 5. This CDR3 is built from 15 residues. The CDR3 DNA reads TGCAGTGCTAGAGATCGGGCAGGGGGCTCCTACGAGCAGTACTTC. Translation: CSARDRAGGSYEQYF.

This clonotype was seen ten or more times. This chain connects TRBV18 to TRBJ2-3; D is uncertain. The germline V gene encodes CDR1 KGHSH and CDR2 LQKENI. CDR3 length: 13 residues. Trimming left V 2 bases short and J 4 bases short, with 7 bases between. CDR3 sequence: CASSPGSPDTQYF. The CDR3 coding sequence is TGTGCCAGCTCACCAGGTAGCCCAGATACGCAGTATTTT.

This clonotype was counted between two and nine times. V gene TRBV9 combines with J gene TRBJ2-7; D not certain. The V and J ends lost 7 bases and 3 bases respectively, with 2 bases between them. Germline CDR1 reads SGDLS; CDR2 reads YYNGEE. The CDR3 runs to 9 residues. CDR3 protein: CASVYEQYF. CDR3 bases: TGTGCCAGCGTCTACGAGCAGTACTTC.

The genes are TRBV20-1 and TRBJ2-4; 10 bases agree with TRBD1. Unmatched junction bases numbered 5, after V lost 0 bases and J lost 3 bases. This CDR3 has 16 amino acids. Germline loops: CDR1 DFQATT, CDR2 SNEGSKA (reference sequence). The CDR3 nucleotides are TGCAGTGCTAGAGACCCGACAGGGGGCCACAAAAACATTCAGTACTTC. This translates into CSARDPTGGHKNIQYF.

J is TRBJ1-4 and V is TRBV29-1; D unclear. V lost 4 bases and J lost 7, with 10 bases in between. The CDR3 spans 12 residues. The germline V gene encodes CDR1 SQVTM and CDR2 ANQGSEA. The CDR3 coding sequence is TGCAGCGTTGCGATGTCGAGTGAAAAACTGTTTTTT. Protein: CSVAMSSEKLFF.

The sample holds many counts of this clonotype. The chain uses TRBV2 and TRBJ1-5; D not resolved. The CDR3 consists of 16 residues. V was cut by 1 base and J by 0 bases, with 10 bases left in between. The V gene's germline CDR1 is SNHLY and CDR2 FYNNEI. The CDR3 DNA reads as TGTGCCAGCAGTGAAGGTAGCACTTATAGCAATCAGCCCCAGCATTTT. Residues: CASSEGSTYSNQPQHF. The full variable domain, with the rest looked up from reference TRBV2 and TRBJ1-5, is EPEVTQTPSHQVTQMGQEVILRCVPISNHLYFYWYRQILGQKVEFLVSFYNNEISEKSEIFDDQFSVERPDGSNFTLKIRSTKLEDSAMYFCASSEGSTYSNQPQHFGDGTRLSIL.

This clonotype was seen only a few times. The rearrangement uses TRBV28 and TRBJ2-3; D unresolved. The V and J ends lost 7 bases and 0 bases respectively, with 11 bases between them. CDR1 MDHEN and CDR2 SYDVKM come from the germline V gene. This CDR3 comprises 14 residues. CDR3 sequence (DNA): TGTGCCAGCAATACCCCTTCTAGCACAGATACGCAGTATTTT. Translated, it gives CASNTPSSTDTQYF.